These 16 T cell receptor beta chains were sequenced from one sample in a study of CD8 T cells in ankylosing spondylitis. TCRdb called the 5' RACE reads again in MiXCR, with one record for every CDR3 protein. The sample lists about 300,000 distinct CDR3 sequences; around 20% were seen once. Sample: blood, either unsorted or a sorted T cell fraction (not recorded which). These receptors all come from a female donor with ankylosing spondylitis or in good health (not recorded which).

This clonotype turned up a few times. The chain combines TRBV14 with TRBJ2-6, with D maybe TRBD1 (5 bases). CDR1 SGHDN and CDR2 FVKESK come from the germline V gene. Trimming cost V 4 bases and J 5 bases, with 27 bases left between them. The CDR3 is 20 amino acids. The CDR3 spells CASSRLASSETDLRANVLTF. CDR3 nucleotide sequence: TGTGCCAGCAGCCGTCTGGCCTCCTCCGAGACAGACTTAAGGGCCAACGTCCTGACTTTC.

This chain links TRBV27 with TRBJ2-5; no clear D. Germline CDR1 and CDR2: MNHEY and SMNVEV (reference sequence). V lost 5 bases, J lost 1 base, and 17 bases lay in between. The CDR3 runs to 16 residues. CDR3 protein: CASSRQISLRQETQYF. DNA of the CDR3: TGTGCCAGCAGTCGACAAATCTCCTTACGCCAAGAGACCCAGTACTTC.

The sample holds a few counts of this clonotype. The chain links TRBV2 to TRBJ1-6, with 7 bases matching TRBD1. CDR3 size: 15 residues. V lost 6 bases, J lost 10 bases, and 12 bases stayed unmatched. Germline values: CDR1 SNHLY, CDR2 FYNNEI. DNA for the CDR3: TGTGCCAGCAGCCCACCCCGACAGGGTCGATCACCCCTCCACTTT. It codes for CASSPPRQGRSPLHF.

At least ten counts were recorded for this clonotype. The V gene is TRBV2, the J gene TRBJ2-3; D is ambiguous. The CDR3 is 15 amino acids. From germline, CDR1 is SNHLY and CDR2 FYNNEI. Trimming took 7 bases from V and 6 from J, leaving 20 bases between them. This chain's CDR3 is CASKPDAISADTQYF. CDR3 bases: TGTGCCAGCAAGCCCGATGCGATCAGTGCGGATACGCAGTATTTT.

The chain links TRBV4-3 to TRBJ2-2; D may be TRBD2 (5 bases). Germline V gene data show CDR1 as LGHNA and CDR2 as YSLEER. The CDR3 covers 15 residues. The germline V and J ends were trimmed by 1 base and 4 bases, with 10 bases remaining between them. The CDR3 is CASSQGGLVTGELFF. For the CDR3, the DNA is TGCGCCAGCAGCCAAGGCGGGCTTGTCACCGGGGAGCTGTTTTTT.

This clonotype came up many times. This chain connects TRBV12-3 or TRBV12-4 to TRBJ2-5; D may be TRBD2 (7 bases). V shed 3 bases and J shed 4 bases, with 12 bases lying between them. The CDR3 spans 14 residues. The CDR3: CASSLGGLIETQYF. The CDR3 DNA sequence: TGTGCCAGCAGTTTGGGGGGGCTGATAGAGACCCAGTACTTC.

On this clonotype: The DNA is omitted, as the CDR3 cannot be located on it reliably, and the CDR3 follows TCRdb's listing. This chain uses TRBV4-3 with TRBJ1-1. The CDR3 is 15 amino acids long, termini counted. Germline V gene lookup returns CDR1 LGHNA and CDR2 YSLEER. The chain's CDR3 is CASSQVGEGSPWGFF.

This clonotype was observed a handful of times. The chain joins TRBV5-1 to TRBJ1-1, with 7 bases matching TRBD1. Germline V CDR1 and CDR2: SGHRS, YFSETQ. The J segment lost 4 bases and the V segment lost 2 bases, leaving 11 bases of the junction unmatched. The CDR3 totals 16 residues. The CDR3 is CASSFSGGRGGTEAFF. CDR3 bases: TGCGCCAGCAGCTTTTCAGGGGGAAGAGGAGGCACTGAAGCTTTCTTT.

The genes are TRBV20-1 and TRBJ2-7; D is unclear. Germline V gene sequence: CDR1 DFQATT, CDR2 SNEGSKA (reference sequence). This CDR3 is 13 amino acids long. The V end lost 3 bases, the J end lost 4 bases, and 13 bases lay between the germline ends. The CDR3, as DNA: TGCAGTGCTAGTAGAATGCGCGGTTACGAGCAGTACTTC. Translated: CSASRMRGYEQYF.

In this sample, this clonotype turned up many times. This rearrangement joins TRBV5-1 to TRBJ2-1, with 13 bases that match TRBD2. The germline V gene encodes CDR1 SGHRS and CDR2 YFSETQ. The trim removed 3 bases at V and 5 bases at J, leaving 8 bases unmatched. The CDR3 covers 17 residues. The CDR3, as DNA: TGCGCCAGCAGCTGGGGACGGACTAGCGGGAGCAACAATGAGCAGTTCTTC. Translating gives CASSWGRTSGSNNEQFF.

The chain links TRBV5-1 to TRBJ2-2, with D possibly being TRBD2 (6 bases). CDR3 length: 16 amino acids. V dropped 3 bases and J dropped 4 bases, with 16 bases sitting between them. Germline CDR1 reads SGHRS; CDR2 reads YFSETQ. The CDR3 DNA reads as TGCGCCAGCAGCTCGACTACGGGAGTAGGCACCGGGGAGCTGTTTTTT. It is translated as CASSSTTGVGTGELFF.

This clonotype has more than one count but fewer than ten. The chain carries TRBV6-5 and TRBJ2-1; a possible D gene is TRBD2 (6 bases). The CDR3 contains 15 residues. Trimming left V 0 bases short and J 8 bases short, with 14 bases between. CDR1 and CDR2 (germline): MNHEY, SVGAGI. The CDR3 DNA follows: TGTGCCAGCAGTTACTCTGCGGGAAAAAACGATGAGCAGTTCTTC. Translating gives CASSYSAGKNDEQFF.

This clonotype showed up just a few times. This chain connects TRBV15 to TRBJ2-3; TRBD2 is a possible D gene (6 bases). The CDR3 spans 15 residues. V lost 3 bases and J 3 bases, leaving 13 bases between the germline ends. Germline CDR1 is LNHNV and CDR2 is YYDKDF (reference sequence). CDR3 bases: TGTGCCACCAGCAGCGGAGGGGTTAGGACAGATACGCAGTATTTT. As protein: CATSSGGVRTDTQYF.

This clonotype appeared a few times. This chain links TRBV29-1 with TRBJ2-1; no definite D call. Trimming pared 0 bases from V and 12 bases from J, leaving 12 bases between. Germline CDR1 reads SQVTM; CDR2 reads ANQGSEA. The CDR3 spans 12 residues. This CDR3 reads CSVEDNSRVQFF. As DNA, the CDR3 is TGCAGCGTTGAAGACAACTCCCGCGTGCAGTTCTTC.

This chain uses TRBV12-3 or TRBV12-4 with TRBJ1-2; no clear D gene. This CDR3 is 15 amino acids long. With 7 bases removed from V and 4 bases from J, the gap between germline ends came to 19 bases. The CDR3 region is CASNPRARLAYGYTF. As DNA, the CDR3 is TGTGCCAGCAACCCTCGGGCCAGACTCGCCTATGGCTACACCTTC.

J is TRBJ2-5 and V is TRBV7-9; D might be TRBD1 or TRBD2, each matching 5 bases. This CDR3 region has 14 residues. Germline loops: CDR1 SEHNR, CDR2 FQNEAQ (reference sequence). Between the trimmed V and J ends, which lost 1 base and 7 bases, there was a span of 13 bases. In nucleotides, the CDR3 is TGTGCCAGCAGCTTAGTTCCGGGACGGGGGACCCAGTACTTC. Translation: CASSLVPGRGTQYF.